The entry that follows covers one T cell receptor (beta chain) sequence. Antigen specificity is unknown. CDR3 length equals 17 residues. V was pared by 7 bases and J by 3 bases, with 14 bases of the junction left unmatched. Per germline, CDR1 SGHAT and CDR2 FQNNGV. The data derive from a study of T-cell reconstitution after alpha-beta-depleted transplantation in children. Notes on the study in general: Some patients showed high day-60 TCRbeta diversity, which derived from surviving recipient T cells and thymic progenitors. T cells produced anew were the main source of T-cell counts and diversity one year after transplant. After transplant, at about two months, alpha-beta T cells were reportedly derived from several hundred expanded graft clones.

For TCRbeta, the library was prepared with unique molecular identifiers. MiXCR, applied by TCRdb to the PCR reads, yields one record per CDR3 protein. This table has hundreds of thousands of distinct CDR3 sequences, 10% to 15% appearing once. The V call is TRBV11-2, the J call TRBJ1-4, with 7 bases aligning to TRBD1. This TCR was sampled from a male patient under 18 who had a stem cell transplant for acute myeloid leukemia, so the T cells may come from the graft donor. The sample in question was PBMCs, mostly from graft donor cells, obtained 360 days after TCRalphabeta/CD19-depleted stem cell transplant. The CDR3 bases are TGTGCCAGCACCGAGGACAGGACCCTGGGCTCTAATGAAAAACTGTTTTTT. Encoded protein: CASTEDRTLGSNEKLFF.